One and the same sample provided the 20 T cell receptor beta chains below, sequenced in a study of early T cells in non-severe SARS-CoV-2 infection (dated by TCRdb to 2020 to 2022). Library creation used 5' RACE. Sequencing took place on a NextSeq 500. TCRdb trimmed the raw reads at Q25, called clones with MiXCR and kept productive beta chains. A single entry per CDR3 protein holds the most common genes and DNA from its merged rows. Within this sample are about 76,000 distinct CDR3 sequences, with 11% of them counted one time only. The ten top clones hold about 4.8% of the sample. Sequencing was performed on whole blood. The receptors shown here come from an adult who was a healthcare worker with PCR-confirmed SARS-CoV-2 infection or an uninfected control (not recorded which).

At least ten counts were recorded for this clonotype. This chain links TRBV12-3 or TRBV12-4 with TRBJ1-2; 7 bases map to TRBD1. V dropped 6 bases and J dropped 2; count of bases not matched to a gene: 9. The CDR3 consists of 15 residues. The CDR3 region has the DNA TGTGCCAGCAGAAGCGACAGGGCCACGAACTATGGCTACACCTTC. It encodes CASRSDRATNYGYTF.

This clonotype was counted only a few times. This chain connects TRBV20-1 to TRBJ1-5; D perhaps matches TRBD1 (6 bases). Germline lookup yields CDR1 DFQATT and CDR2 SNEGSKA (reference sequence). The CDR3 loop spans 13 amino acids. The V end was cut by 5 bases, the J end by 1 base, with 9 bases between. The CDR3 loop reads CSAWTESNQPQHF. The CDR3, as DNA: TGCAGTGCTTGGACAGAGAGCAATCAGCCCCAGCATTTT.

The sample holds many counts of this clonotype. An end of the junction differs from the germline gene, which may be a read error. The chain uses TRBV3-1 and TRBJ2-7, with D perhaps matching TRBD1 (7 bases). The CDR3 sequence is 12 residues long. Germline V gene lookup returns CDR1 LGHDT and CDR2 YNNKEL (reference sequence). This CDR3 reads CASSPGSGQADF. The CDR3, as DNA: TGTGCCAGCAGCCCAGGTAGCGGACAGGCGGACTTC.

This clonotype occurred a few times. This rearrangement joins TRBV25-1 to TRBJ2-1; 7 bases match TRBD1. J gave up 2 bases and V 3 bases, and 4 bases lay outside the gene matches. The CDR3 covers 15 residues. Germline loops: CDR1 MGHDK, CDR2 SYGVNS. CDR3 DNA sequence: TGTGCCAGCAGTGAGCCCGGGACAGCCTACAATGAGCAGTTCTTC. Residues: CASSEPGTAYNEQFF.

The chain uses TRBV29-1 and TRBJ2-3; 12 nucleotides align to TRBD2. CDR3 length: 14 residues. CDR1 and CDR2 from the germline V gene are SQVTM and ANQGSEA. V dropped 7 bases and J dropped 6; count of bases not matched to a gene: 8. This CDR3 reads CSGGLAGGSDTQYF. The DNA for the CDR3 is TGCAGCGGGGGACTAGCGGGCGGGTCGGATACGCAGTATTTT.

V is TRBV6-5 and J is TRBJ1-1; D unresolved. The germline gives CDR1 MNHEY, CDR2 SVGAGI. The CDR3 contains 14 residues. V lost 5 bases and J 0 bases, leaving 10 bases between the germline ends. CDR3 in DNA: TGTGCCAGCAGTCCGACCGACATGAACACTGAAGCTTTCTTT. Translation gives CASSPTDMNTEAFF.

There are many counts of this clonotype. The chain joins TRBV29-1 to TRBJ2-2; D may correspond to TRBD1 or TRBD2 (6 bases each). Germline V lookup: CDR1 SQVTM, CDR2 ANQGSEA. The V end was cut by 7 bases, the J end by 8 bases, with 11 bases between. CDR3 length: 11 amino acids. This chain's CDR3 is CSAEGGGELFF. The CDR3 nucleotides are TGCAGCGCAGAGGGGGGAGGGGAGCTGTTTTTT.

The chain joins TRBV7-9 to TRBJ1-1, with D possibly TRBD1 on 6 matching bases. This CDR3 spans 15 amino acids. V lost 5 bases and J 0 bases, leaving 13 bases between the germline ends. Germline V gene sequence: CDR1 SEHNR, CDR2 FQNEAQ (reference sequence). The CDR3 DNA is TGTGCCAGCAGCCAGTCCCGGGACATGAACACTGAAGCTTTCTTT. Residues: CASSQSRDMNTEAFF.

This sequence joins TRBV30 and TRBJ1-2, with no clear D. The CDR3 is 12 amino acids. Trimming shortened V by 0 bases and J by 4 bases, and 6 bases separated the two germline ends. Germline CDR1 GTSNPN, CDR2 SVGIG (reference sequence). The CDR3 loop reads CAWSVRSYGYTF. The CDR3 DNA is TGTGCCTGGAGTGTTCGGAGCTATGGCTACACCTTC.

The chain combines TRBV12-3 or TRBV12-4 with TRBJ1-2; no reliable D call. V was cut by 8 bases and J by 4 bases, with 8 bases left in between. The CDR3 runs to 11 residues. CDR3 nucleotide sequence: TGTGCCAGCGAGCGGGGCTATGGCTACACCTTC. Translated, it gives CASERGYGYTF.

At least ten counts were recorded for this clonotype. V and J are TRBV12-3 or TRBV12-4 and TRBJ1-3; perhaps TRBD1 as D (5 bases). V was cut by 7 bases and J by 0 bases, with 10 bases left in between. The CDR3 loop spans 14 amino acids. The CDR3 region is CASMGRGSGNTIYF. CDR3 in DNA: TGTGCCAGCATGGGAAGGGGCTCTGGAAACACCATATATTTT.

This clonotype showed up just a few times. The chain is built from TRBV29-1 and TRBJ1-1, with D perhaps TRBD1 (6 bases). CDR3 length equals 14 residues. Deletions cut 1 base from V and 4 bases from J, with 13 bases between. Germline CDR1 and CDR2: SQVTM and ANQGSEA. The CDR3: CSVEVTGFGTEAFF. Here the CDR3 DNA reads TGCAGCGTTGAAGTTACAGGGTTCGGCACTGAAGCTTTCTTT.

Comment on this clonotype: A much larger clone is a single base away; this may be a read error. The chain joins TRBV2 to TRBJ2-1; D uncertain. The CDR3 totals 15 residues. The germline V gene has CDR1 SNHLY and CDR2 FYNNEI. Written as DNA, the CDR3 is TGTGTCAGCAGGACCGCCCAGAGCTCCTACAATGAGCAGTTCTTC. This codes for CVSRTAQSSYNEQFF.

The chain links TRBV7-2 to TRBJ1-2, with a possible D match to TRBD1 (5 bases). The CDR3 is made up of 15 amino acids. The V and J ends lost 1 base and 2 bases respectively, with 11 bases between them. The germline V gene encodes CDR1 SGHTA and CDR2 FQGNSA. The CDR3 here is CASSLEGAANYGYTF. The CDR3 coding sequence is TGTGCCAGCAGCTTAGAAGGGGCAGCGAACTATGGCTACACCTTC.

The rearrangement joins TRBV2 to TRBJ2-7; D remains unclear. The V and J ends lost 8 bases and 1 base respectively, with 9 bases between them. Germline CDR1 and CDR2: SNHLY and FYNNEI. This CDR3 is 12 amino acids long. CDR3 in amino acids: CASVALSYEQYF. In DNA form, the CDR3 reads TGTGCCAGCGTAGCCCTTTCCTACGAGCAGTACTTC.

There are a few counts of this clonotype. CDR3 protein: CSVGDYPSPLYEQYF. CDR3 bases: TGCAGCGTTGGGGACTACCCTTCGCCCCTTTACGAGCAGTACTTC. V gene TRBV29-1 combines with J gene TRBJ2-7; the match to TRBD2 covers 7 bases. CDR3 length equals 15 residues. Germline V gene data show CDR1 as SQVTM and CDR2 as ANQGSEA. Trimming removed 4 bases from V and 4 bases from J; junction bases left unmatched: 13.

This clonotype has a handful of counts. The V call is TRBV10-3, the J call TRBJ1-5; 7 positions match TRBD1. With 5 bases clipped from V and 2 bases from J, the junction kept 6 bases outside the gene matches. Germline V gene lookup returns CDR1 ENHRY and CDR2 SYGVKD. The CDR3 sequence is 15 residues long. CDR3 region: CAISPGGEGNQPQHF. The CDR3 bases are TGTGCCATCAGTCCAGGGGGTGAGGGCAATCAGCCCCAGCATTTT.

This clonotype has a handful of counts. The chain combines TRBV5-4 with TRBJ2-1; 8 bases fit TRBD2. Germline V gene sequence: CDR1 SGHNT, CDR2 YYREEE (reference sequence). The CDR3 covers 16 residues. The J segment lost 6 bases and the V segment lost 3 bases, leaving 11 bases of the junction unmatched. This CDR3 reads CASSYAAGGRGNEQFF. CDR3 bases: TGTGCCAGCAGCTACGCGGCGGGGGGCCGCGGCAATGAGCAGTTCTTC.

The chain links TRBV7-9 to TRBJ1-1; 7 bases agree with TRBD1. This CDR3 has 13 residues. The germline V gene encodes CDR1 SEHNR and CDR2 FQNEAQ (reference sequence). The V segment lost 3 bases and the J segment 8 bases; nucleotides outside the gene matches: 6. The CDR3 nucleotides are TGTGCCAGCAGCTTCTCTTCAGGGGGGGAAGCTTTCTTT. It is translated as CASSFSSGGEAFF.

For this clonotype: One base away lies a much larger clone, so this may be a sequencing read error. Here the CDR3 reads CANRTWGSHEQYF. CDR3 DNA: TGTGCCAACAGGACTTGGGGCAGCCACGAGCAGTACTTC. This chain joins TRBV11-2 and TRBJ2-7; perhaps D is TRBD1 or TRBD2 (5 bases each). Germline CDR1 SGHAT, CDR2 FQNNGV. V lost 10 bases to trimming and J lost 5 bases, with 18 bases between them. The CDR3 loop spans 13 amino acids.